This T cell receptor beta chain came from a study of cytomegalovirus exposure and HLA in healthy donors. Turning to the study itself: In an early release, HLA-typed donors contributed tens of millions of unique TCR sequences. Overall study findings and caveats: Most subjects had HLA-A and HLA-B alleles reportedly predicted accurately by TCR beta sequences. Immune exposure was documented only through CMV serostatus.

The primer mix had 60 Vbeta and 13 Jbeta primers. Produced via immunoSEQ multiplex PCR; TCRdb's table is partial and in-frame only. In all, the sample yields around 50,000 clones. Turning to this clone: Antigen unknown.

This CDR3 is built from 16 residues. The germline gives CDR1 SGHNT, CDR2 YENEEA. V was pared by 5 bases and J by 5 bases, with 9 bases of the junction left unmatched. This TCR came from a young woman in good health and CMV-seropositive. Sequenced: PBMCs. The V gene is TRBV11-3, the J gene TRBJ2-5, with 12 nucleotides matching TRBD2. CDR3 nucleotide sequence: TGTGCCAGCAGCCCCCGACTAGCGGGAGCTGGTGAGACCCAGTACTTC. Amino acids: CASSPRLAGAGETQYF.